This is a list of T cell receptor beta chains from one sample in a study of stem cell transplantation in POMP-related autoinflammatory disease. Repertoires were generated with immunoSEQ multiplex PCR, while TCRdb's copy carries only in-frame clones and drops some. The repertoire holds roughly 6,500 clones, with 83% as singletons. Sequencing used a CXCR5-defined cell subset from PBMCs. Receptor source: a human donor in good health. Both conserved end residues are part of each CDR3. A D gene is named only where the DNA matches it firmly. Clone size appears in some rows only: once, few, many, or a class for an expanded clone.

TRBV2	NA	NA	TRBJ2-5	TGTGCCAGCAACGAAGGCTGGACCTCTAAGGTGGACCAGTACTTC	CASNEGWTSKVDQYF
TRBV5-1	NA	NA	TRBJ2-3	TGCGCCAGCAGCTTGGCCCCCGGGAGATGGGGCACAGATACGCAGTATTTT	CASSLAPGRWGTDTQYF
TRBV30	NA	TRBD1	TRBJ1-6	TGTGCCTGGAGCGACAGGGTCAATTCACCCCTCCACTTT	CAWSDRVNSPLHF
TRBV7-8	NA	NA	TRBJ1-5	TGTGCCAGCAGCTTAACTCACGGTTATCAGCCCCAGCATTTT	CASSLTHGYQPQHF
TRBV18	NA	TRBD1	TRBJ2-2	TGTGCCAGCTCACCGGACAGGATGAACACCGGGGAGCTGTTTTTT	CASSPDRMNTGELFF
TRBV7-2	once	TRBD2	TRBJ2-7	TGTGCCAGCAGCTTAACGCCTACCCAGGGAGGGGAGCAGTACTTC	CASSLTPTQGGEQYF
TRBV19	NA	NA	TRBJ1-1	TGTGCCAGTACTAATAAAAGGGGGGGCACTGAAGCTTTCTTT	CASTNKRGGTEAFF
TRBV7-9	NA	TRBD2	TRBJ2-2	TGTGCCAGCAGCTTATGGCTAGCGGGGGGGAACACCGGGGAGCTGTTTTTT	CASSLWLAGGNTGELFF
TRBV4-1	NA	NA	TRBJ1-5	TGCGCCAGCAGCCCAGCGTACGGGGTGGGGCAGCCCCAGCATTTT	CASSPAYGVGQPQHF
TRBV19	NA	NA	TRBJ2-4	TGTGCCAGTAGCCGGACGGATCTAGCCAAAAACATTCAGTACTTC	CASSRTDLAKNIQYF
TRBV2	NA	TRBD2	TRBJ2-1	TGTGCCAGCAGTGATTCGGGGGGGAGCTCCTACAATGAGCAGTTCTTC	CASSDSGGSSYNEQFF
TRBV5-1	NA	NA	TRBJ1-2	TGCGCCAGCAGCTTGGAGGGTCTCAGCGGCTACACCTTC	CASSLEGLSGYTF
TRBV30	NA	TRBD1	TRBJ2-2	TGTGCCTGGAGTCATAACAGGGGGCCGGGCACCGGGGAGCTGTTTTTT	CAWSHNRGPGTGELFF
TRBV6-5	NA	NA	TRBJ2-7	TGTGCCAGCAGTTGGGGGGTGACAGCAGCCTACGAGCAGTACTTC	CASSWGVTAAYEQYF